This T cell receptor (beta chain) was identified in a study of early T cells in non-severe SARS-CoV-2 infection (dated by TCRdb to the early 2020s). For context, the study as a whole: Because TCR sequencing relied on bulk RNA taken from unsorted whole blood, pairing of alpha and beta chains was not possible. The paper's findings and limits, for the study overall: VDJdb matching was skewed toward anti-spike CD8 responses and likely underestimated virus-specific expansions by missing private and CD4 specificities.

This clonotype was detected only a few times. It lacks a known antigen. Base quality data are lacking; no much larger clone is found one base away. Deletion took 8 bases off V and 0 bases off J, with a span of 8 bases between the germline ends. CDR1 and CDR2, looked up from the germline V gene, are SNHLY and FYNNEI. The CDR3, from cysteine to phenylalanine, totals 12 residues. The entry retains the CDR3 DNA only, 36 bases that are in frame from base 1. The library was built by means of 5' RACE. Data came from a NextSeq 500. The TCR library protocol attached unique molecular identifiers to individual cDNA molecules to correct for sequencing error and PCR bias. Both TCR alpha and beta chains were sequenced, and tight co-correlation was observed between alpha and beta sequence abundances in each sample. As for the authors' bioinformatics: V gene, J gene and CDR3 annotation of TCR sequences was performed with Decombinator V4. TCRs were defined as expanded if a significant change between any two time points was detected under a Poisson model with p below 0.0001. TCR abundances were normalised to the total number of TCRs sequenced per sample and expressed as counts per million. MAIT TCRs were defined by TRAV1-2 paired with TRAJ12, TRAJ20 or TRAJ33, and iNKT TCRs by TRAV10 paired with TRAJ18. VDJdb, accessed on 1 November 2021, was searched for TCRs annotated for CMV, EBV and SARS-CoV-2, and TCRs annotated for more than one antigen were excluded. The public reads were reanalyzed by TCRdb: fastp trimming at Q25, MiXCR alignment, in-frame beta chains only. All rows with the same CDR3 protein become a single entry with the most common DNA and genes. The V and J calls and clone size come from TCRdb's table, not from the authors' own analysis. In this sample the table shows 75,000 to 90,000 distinct CDR3 sequences, under 15% of which occur a single time. The top ten clonotypes cover around 5.1% of the sample.

Set within a cohort of healthcare workers in London, UK, this nested case-control study involved weekly PCR testing of nasopharyngeal swabs along with blood sampling. Healthcare workers were recruited during the week of the UK lockdown, between 23 and 31 March 2020, and followed weekly for up to about 15 weeks. Input material: whole blood. The V and J segments used are TRBV2 and TRBJ2-7; a tentative D call is TRBD1 (6 bases match). This receptor was identified in an adult who was a healthcare worker with PCR-confirmed SARS-CoV-2 infection or an uninfected control (not recorded which). CDR3 sequence: CASLQGSYEQYF. The base sequence is TGTGCCAGCCTACAGGGCTCCTACGAGCAGTACTTC.